The clone carrying this TCR beta chain has more than one count but fewer than ten. What it recognizes is unknown. The entry originates in a study of response to subunit inactivated influenza vaccine. Notes on the study in general: Researchers suggested that each seasonal influenza vaccination recruits few new T cells.

TCRdb ran MiXCR on the RT-PCR reads and lists one entry per CDR3 protein. The sample yields around 530,000 distinct CDR3 sequences, 12% seen once. V was cut by 4 bases and J by 6 bases, with 13 bases left in between. Germline V lookup: CDR1 SGHDT, CDR2 YYEEEE. The CDR3 runs to 14 residues. This receptor was identified in a man aged 50-60 years who received an inactivated influenza vaccine. The chain is built from TRBV5-6 and TRBJ2-2; tentative D call: TRBD1 (5 bases). This material consisted of PBMCs from blood, taken on the day of vaccination. CDR3 in DNA: TGTGCCAGCAGCCGTGCTTGGGGCGCCGGGGAGCTGTTTTTT. Translated, it gives CASSRAWGAGELFF.